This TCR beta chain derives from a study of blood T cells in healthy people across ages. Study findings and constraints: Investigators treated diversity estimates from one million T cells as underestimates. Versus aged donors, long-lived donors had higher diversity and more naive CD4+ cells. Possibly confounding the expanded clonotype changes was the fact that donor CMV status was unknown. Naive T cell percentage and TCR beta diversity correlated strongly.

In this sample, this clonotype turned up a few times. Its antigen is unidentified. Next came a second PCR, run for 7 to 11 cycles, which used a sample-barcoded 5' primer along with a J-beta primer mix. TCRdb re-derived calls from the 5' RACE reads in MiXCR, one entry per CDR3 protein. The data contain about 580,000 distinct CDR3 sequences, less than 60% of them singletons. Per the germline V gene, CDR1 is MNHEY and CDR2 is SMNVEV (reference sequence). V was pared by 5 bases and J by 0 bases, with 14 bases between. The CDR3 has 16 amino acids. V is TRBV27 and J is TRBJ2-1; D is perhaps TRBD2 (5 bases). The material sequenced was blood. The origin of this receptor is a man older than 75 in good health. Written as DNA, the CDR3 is TGTGCCAGCAGTAGGTCCGGGATTGGCTCCTACAATGAGCAGTTCTTC. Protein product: CASSRSGIGSYNEQFF.